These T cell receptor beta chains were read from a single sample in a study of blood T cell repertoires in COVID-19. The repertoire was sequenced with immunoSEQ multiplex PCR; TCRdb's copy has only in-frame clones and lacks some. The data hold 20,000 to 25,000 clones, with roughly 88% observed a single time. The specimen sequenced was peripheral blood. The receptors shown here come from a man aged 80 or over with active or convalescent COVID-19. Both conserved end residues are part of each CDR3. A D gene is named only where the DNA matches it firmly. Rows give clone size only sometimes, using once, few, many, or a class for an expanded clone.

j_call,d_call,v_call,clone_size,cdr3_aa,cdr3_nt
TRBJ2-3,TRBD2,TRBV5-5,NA,CASSPTSDHLTDTQYF,TGTGCCAGCAGCCCTACTAGCGACCATCTCACAGATACGCAGTATTTT
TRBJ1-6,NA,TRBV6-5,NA,CASSSGMLNSPLHF,TGTGCCAGCAGTTCAGGGATGCTAAATTCACCCCTCCACTTT
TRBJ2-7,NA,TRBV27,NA,CASTSLSSYEQYF,TGTGCCAGCACCTCTTTGAGCTCCTACGAGCAGTACTTC
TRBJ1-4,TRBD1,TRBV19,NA,CASTKTGANEKLFF,TGTGCCAGTACGAAGACAGGGGCTAATGAAAAACTGTTTTTT
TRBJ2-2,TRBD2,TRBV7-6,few,CASSSQQTSALTGELFF,TGTGCCAGCAGCTCCCAACAGACTAGCGCGCTCACCGGGGAGCTGTTTTTT
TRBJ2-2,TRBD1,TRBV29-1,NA,CSVDVTGTGELFF,TGCAGCGTTGATGTGACAGGGACCGGGGAGCTGTTTTTT
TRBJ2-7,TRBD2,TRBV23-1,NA,CASSTGPGGPLGSHEQYF,TGCGCCAGCTCCACAGGCCCGGGGGGGCCGCTGGGATCCCACGAGCAGTACTTC
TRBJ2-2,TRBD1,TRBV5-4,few,CASSLGTGATGELFF,TGTGCCAGCAGCTTGGGGACAGGGGCGACCGGGGAGCTGTTTTTT
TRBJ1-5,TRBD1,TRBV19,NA,CASSAATGGSSNQPQHF,TGTGCCAGTAGTGCCGCGACAGGGGGCTCTAGCAATCAGCCCCAGCATTTT
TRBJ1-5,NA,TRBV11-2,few,CASSLDQTVQPQHF,TGTGCCAGCAGCTTAGATCAAACGGTTCAGCCCCAGCATTTT
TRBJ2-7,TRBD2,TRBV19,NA,CASSIARGAPYEQYF,TGTGCCAGTAGTATAGCGCGGGGGGCCCCCTACGAGCAGTACTTC
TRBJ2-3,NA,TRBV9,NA,CASSVVALAGAPTDTQYF,TGTGCCAGCAGCGTAGTGGCATTGGCGGGGGCCCCCACAGATACGCAGTATTTT
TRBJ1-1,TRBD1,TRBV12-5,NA,CASGLSQGAFSPPSAFF,TGTGCTAGTGGTTTGAGCCAGGGGGCGTTTTCTCCACCCTCCGCTTTCTTT
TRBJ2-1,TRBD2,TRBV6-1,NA,CASSGNRESGLAGGNEQFF,TGTGCCAGCAGTGGGAACAGGGAGTCCGGACTAGCGGGGGGTAATGAGCAGTTCTTC
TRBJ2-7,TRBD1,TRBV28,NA,CASSSADRGVYEQYF,TGTGCCAGCAGCTCCGCGGACAGGGGAGTCTACGAGCAGTACTTC
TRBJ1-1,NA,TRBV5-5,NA,CASSLQAYLNTEAFF,TGTGCCAGCTCACTACAGGCGTACTTGAACACTGAAGCTTTCTTT
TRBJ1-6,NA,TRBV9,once,CASSVGGGLNSPLHF,TGTGCCAGCAGCGTAGGTGGGGGACTTAATTCACCCCTCCACTTT
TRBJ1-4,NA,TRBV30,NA,CAWNPPNEKLFF,TGTGCCTGGAATCCCCCAAATGAAAAACTGTTTTTT
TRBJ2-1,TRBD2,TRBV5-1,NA,CASSYIAGGPSNEQFF,TGCGCCAGCAGTTATATAGCGGGAGGGCCTTCAAATGAGCAGTTCTTC
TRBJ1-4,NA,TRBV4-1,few,CASSPREDRLNEKLFF,TGCGCCAGCAGCCCTCGCGAGGACAGATTAAATGAAAAACTGTTTTTT
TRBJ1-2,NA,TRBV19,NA,CASSPPRHPGGTF,TGTGCCAGTAGTCCCCCGAGACACCCCGGGGGCACCTTC